The 9 T cell receptor beta chains given below trace back to one sample, sequenced in a study of blood T cells in healthy people across ages. A second about 6 to 11 cycle PCR used barcoded and J-beta primers. Via MiXCR, TCRdb re-called the 5' RACE reads, giving one row per CDR3 protein. The sample has some 800,000 distinct CDR3 sequences, 25% seen once; the top ten hold 3% to 4%. This sample also belongs to another study, concerning T cells of mothers and their children.

Sequenced sample: blood. These receptors all stem from a boy between 10 and 17 years old in good health.

This clonotype was recorded at least ten times. V usage is TRBV4-1 and J usage is TRBJ2-7; D remains ambiguous. The V end lost 4 bases, the J end lost 4 bases, and 11 bases lay between the germline ends. CDR1 is MGHRA, CDR2 YSYEKL, per germline. The CDR3 runs to 13 residues. CDR3 loop: CASSLSVDYEQYF. CDR3 sequence (DNA): TGCGCCAGCAGCCTCTCGGTGGATTACGAGCAGTACTTC.

This clonotype has just a few counts. This chain links TRBV11-2 with TRBJ2-1; 12 bases align to TRBD2. The CDR3 is 16 residues long. The germline V gene has CDR1 SGHAT and CDR2 FQNNGV. Trimming removed 5 bases from V and 4 bases from J; junction bases left unmatched: 6. The CDR3 region has the DNA TGTGCCAGCAGCCCCCGGACTAGCGGGATATACAATGAGCAGTTCTTC. This encodes CASSPRTSGIYNEQFF.

Of note for this clonotype: In this CDR3 the conserved last residue, phenylalanine or tryptophan, is missing, so a read error is likely. V usage is TRBV5-1 and J usage is TRBJ2-7, with a possible D match to TRBD2 (6 bases). Germline CDR1 and CDR2: SGHRS and YFSETQ. The CDR3 loop spans 17 amino acids. The germline V and J ends were trimmed by 1 base and 0 bases, with 17 bases remaining between them. The CDR3 protein is CASSLLSGRSSSYEQYL. CDR3 bases: TGCGCCAGCAGCTTGCTAAGCGGGCGGTCTAGCTCCTACGAGCAGTACCTC.

The CDR3 is CASKVGGPTGELFF. In DNA, the CDR3 is TGTGCCAGCAAAGTCGGGGGCCCCACCGGGGAGCTGTTTTTT. The V call is TRBV2, the J call TRBJ2-2; D is perhaps TRBD1 or TRBD2 (6 bases each). The germline V gene has CDR1 SNHLY and CDR2 FYNNEI. CDR3 size: 14 residues. V was pared by 7 bases and J by 4 bases, with 13 bases between.

This clonotype was detected many times. V and J are TRBV4-3 and TRBJ1-1; D is perhaps TRBD1 (5 bases). The germline V gene encodes CDR1 LGHNA and CDR2 YSLEER. CDR3 length equals 14 residues. V was clipped by 1 base and J by 6 bases, with 12 bases between them. For the CDR3, the DNA is TGCGCCAGCAGCCAAGGGGGCGCGGGCGCTGAAGCTTTCTTT. Translation: CASSQGGAGAEAFF.

This sequence joins TRBV19 and TRBJ2-5; the D gene is possibly TRBD2 (5 bases). The CDR3 has 13 residues. Germline V gene lookup returns CDR1 LNHDA and CDR2 SQIVND (reference sequence). Trimming left V 2 bases short and J 3 bases short, with 7 bases between. The CDR3 is CASSINGEETQYF. In nucleotides, the CDR3 is TGTGCCAGTAGTATAAACGGGGAAGAGACCCAGTACTTC.

The chain recombines TRBV7-2 with TRBJ1-2; D not resolved. Trimming took 5 bases from V and 6 from J, leaving 13 bases between them. The CDR3 has 13 amino acids. Germline CDR1 SGHTA, CDR2 FQGNSA. The CDR3 DNA reads as TGTGCCAGCAGCCTCAGCCCATTCAATGGCTACACCTTC. It codes for CASSLSPFNGYTF.

The table lists this clonotype with a few counts. The V and J genes are TRBV7-2 and TRBJ2-7, with D possibly matching TRBD2 (6 bases). The CDR3 extends over 16 amino acids. Germline assignment: CDR1 SGHTA and CDR2 FQGNSA. V was trimmed by 5 bases and J by 1 base, leaving 18 bases between them. The CDR3 protein is CASSRYVLAPSYEQYF. Here the CDR3 DNA reads TGTGCCAGCAGCCGGTACGTTCTAGCGCCTTCCTACGAGCAGTACTTC.

The V and J genes are TRBV7-6 and TRBJ2-5; 9 bases are a match to TRBD2. There are 16 residues in the CDR3. Germline CDR1 SGHVS, CDR2 FNYEAQ. After removal of 2 bases from V and 1 base from J, the junction contained 5 bases not matched to a gene. CDR3: CASSLWASGVQETQYF. The CDR3 DNA follows: TGTGCCAGCAGCTTATGGGCTAGCGGGGTCCAAGAGACCCAGTACTTC. Full variable domain (outside the CDR3, taken from reference TRBV7-6 and TRBJ2-5): GAGVSQSPRYKVTKRGQDVALRCDPISGHVSLYWYRQALGQGPEFLTYFNYEAQQDKSGLPNDRFSAERPEGSISTLTIQRTEQRDSAMYRCASSLWASGVQETQYFGPGTRLLVL.